A single sample gave rise to the 3 T cell receptor beta chains below, sequenced in a study of cytomegalovirus exposure and HLA in healthy donors. Amplification used 60 Vbeta primers and 13 Jbeta primers. Produced via immunoSEQ multiplex PCR; TCRdb's table is partial and in-frame only. This table has 130,000 to 150,000 clones, around 80% appearing once. What was sequenced was PBMCs. The receptors originated from a woman in her thirties or forties in good health and CMV-seropositive.

The chain is built from TRBV7-9 and TRBJ2-1, with 10 bases identical to TRBD1. The CDR3 loop spans 16 amino acids. V gave up 5 bases and J gave up 9 bases; unmatched junction bases: 13. Germline CDR1 and CDR2: SEHNR and FQNEAQ (reference sequence). The CDR3 DNA reads as TGTGCCAGCAGCGCGTTGACAGGGGGCTGGGCGGCTGAGCAGTTCTTC. It specifies CASSALTGGWAAEQFF.

The table lists this clone with a few counts. This sequence joins TRBV4-3 and TRBJ2-7; 7 bases map to TRBD2. J was trimmed by 3 bases and V by 0 bases; bases with no gene match: 11. CDR1 LGHNA and CDR2 YSLEER come from the germline V gene. The CDR3 spans 17 residues. The CDR3 DNA follows: TGCGCCAGCAGCCAAGATCTAGAATGGACTAGGGACTACGAGCAGTACTTC. Translating gives CASSQDLEWTRDYEQYF.

This chain connects TRBV6-1 to TRBJ1-5; TRBD1 matches at 7 bases. CDR1 is MNHNS and CDR2 is SASEGT in the germline V gene. The CDR3 sequence is 14 residues long. J lost 2 bases, V lost 3 bases, and 1 base had no gene match. The CDR3 region has the DNA TGTGCCAGCAGTGACAGGGGGGGCAATCAGCCCCAGCATTTT. This encodes CASSDRGGNQPQHF.